The clone carrying this TCR beta chain appeared a single time. Authors' processing steps: Nucleated cell counts were estimated from reference gene primer amplification. This table comes from immunoSEQ multiplex PCR, and its TCRdb copy is limited to in-frame clones, with some not included. The V and J calls and clone size come from that table; D and trimming were worked out from the DNA. Counted here are over 200,000 clones, under 90% occurring once; the ten biggest clones make up about 2.5%. The sample is drawn from a study of blood T cell repertoires in COVID-19. Turning to the study itself: Whether acute or convalescent, the COVID-19 samples came from the United States, Italy and Spain. From T cells, B-cell-depleted T cells, or PBMCs came the material, which was cDNA or gDNA.

Per germline, CDR1 KGHDR and CDR2 SFDVKD. After removal of 6 bases from V and 8 bases from J, the junction contained 9 bases not matched to a gene. This CDR3 contains 14 residues. The chain combines TRBV24-1 with TRBJ1-2, with TRBD1 matching over 9 bases. Sequenced material: peripheral blood. This clonotype originated in a woman aged 40 to 50 with active or convalescent COVID-19. In DNA form, the CDR3 reads TGTGCCACCAGTCTGACAGGGGGTACTTGGGGCTACACCTTC. This gives the protein CATSLTGGTWGYTF.